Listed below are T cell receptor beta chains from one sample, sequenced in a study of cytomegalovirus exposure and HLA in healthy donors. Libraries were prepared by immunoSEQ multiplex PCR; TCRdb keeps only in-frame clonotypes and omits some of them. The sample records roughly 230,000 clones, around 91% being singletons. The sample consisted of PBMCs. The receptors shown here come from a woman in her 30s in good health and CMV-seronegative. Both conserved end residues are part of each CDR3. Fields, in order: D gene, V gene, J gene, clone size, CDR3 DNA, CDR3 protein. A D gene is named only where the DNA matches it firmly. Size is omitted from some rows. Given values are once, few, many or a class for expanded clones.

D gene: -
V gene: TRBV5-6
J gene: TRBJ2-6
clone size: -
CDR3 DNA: TGTGCCAGCAGCCTTCCCGGAGCCCAGGGAAGCTCTGGGGCCAACGTCCTGACTTTC
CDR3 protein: CASSLPGAQGSSGANVLTF

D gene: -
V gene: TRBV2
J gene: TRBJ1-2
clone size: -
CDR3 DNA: TGTGCCAGCAGTGAGAACGGTGGGGATGGCTACACCTTC
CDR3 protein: CASSENGGDGYTF

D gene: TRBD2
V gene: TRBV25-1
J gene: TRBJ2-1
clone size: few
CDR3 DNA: TGTGCCAGCACCAAAACGGCCCTGGCGGGAGGGTACAATGAGCAGTTCTTC
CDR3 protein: CASTKTALAGGYNEQFF

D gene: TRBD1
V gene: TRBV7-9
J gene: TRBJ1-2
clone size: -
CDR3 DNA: TGTGCCAGCAGCTTAGTGGGACAGACCTATGGCTACACCTTC
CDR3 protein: CASSLVGQTYGYTF

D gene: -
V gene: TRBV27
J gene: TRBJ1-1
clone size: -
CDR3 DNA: TGTGCCAGCAGTTTAAGGCGGGCGATGAACACTGAAGCTTTCTTT
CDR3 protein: CASSLRRAMNTEAFF

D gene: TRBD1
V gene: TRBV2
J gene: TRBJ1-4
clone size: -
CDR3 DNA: TGTGCCAGCAATCCGGACAGGGGAACTAATGAAAAACTGTTTTTT
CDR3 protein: CASNPDRGTNEKLFF

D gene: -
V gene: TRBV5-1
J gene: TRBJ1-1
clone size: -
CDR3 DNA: TGCGCCAGCAGCTTGGTTTCTGGCGGCACTGAAGCTTTCTTT
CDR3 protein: CASSLVSGGTEAFF

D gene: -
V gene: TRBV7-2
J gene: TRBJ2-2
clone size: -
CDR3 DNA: TGTGCCAGCAGCCCGGATAACACCGGGGAGCTGTTTTTT
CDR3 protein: CASSPDNTGELFF

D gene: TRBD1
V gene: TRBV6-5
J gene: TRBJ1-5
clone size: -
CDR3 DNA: TGTGCCAGCAGACCCTCAGGGGGGAGGAATCAGCCCCAGCATTTT
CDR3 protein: CASRPSGGRNQPQHF

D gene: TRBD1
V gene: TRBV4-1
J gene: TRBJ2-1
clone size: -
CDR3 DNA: TGCGCCAGCAGCCTTTCGGACAGGGCATACAATGAGCAGTTCTTC
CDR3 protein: CASSLSDRAYNEQFF

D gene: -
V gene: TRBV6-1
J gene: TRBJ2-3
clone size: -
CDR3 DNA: TGTGCCAGCAGTGATCGGGGCAGGGTGGGGACAGATACGCAGTATTTT
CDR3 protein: CASSDRGRVGTDTQYF

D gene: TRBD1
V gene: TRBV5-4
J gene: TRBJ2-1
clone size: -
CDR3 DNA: TGTGCCAGCAGCTTGGTACAGGGGGCGCGGAATGAGCAGTTCTTC
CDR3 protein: CASSLVQGARNEQFF

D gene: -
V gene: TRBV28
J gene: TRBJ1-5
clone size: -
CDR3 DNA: TGTGCCAGTCTCCCGACAGCTCCTAGCAATCAGCCCCAGCATTTT
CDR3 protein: CASLPTAPSNQPQHF

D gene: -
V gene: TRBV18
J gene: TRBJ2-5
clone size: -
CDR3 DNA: TGTGCCAGCTCATCGACTCACAGGGCGGAGACCCAGTACTTC
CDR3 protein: CASSSTHRAETQYF

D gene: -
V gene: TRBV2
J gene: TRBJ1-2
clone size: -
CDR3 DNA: TGTGCCAGCAGGCACAGGGTTAACTATGGCTACACCTTC
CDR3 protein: CASRHRVNYGYTF

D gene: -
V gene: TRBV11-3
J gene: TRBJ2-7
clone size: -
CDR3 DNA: TGTGCCAGCAGCTGGCGACAGGGCGGGGGAGGAGAGCAGTACTTC
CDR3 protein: CASSWRQGGGGEQYF

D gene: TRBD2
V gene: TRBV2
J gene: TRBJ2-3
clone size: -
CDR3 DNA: TGTGCCAGCAGTGAAGGACTAGCGGGAGCAGATACGCAGTATTTT
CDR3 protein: CASSEGLAGADTQYF

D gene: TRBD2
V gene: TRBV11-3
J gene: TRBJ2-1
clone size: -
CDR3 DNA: TGTGCCAGCAGCTTCTCTAGCGGGAGTAACAATGAGCAGTTCTTC
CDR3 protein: CASSFSSGSNNEQFF

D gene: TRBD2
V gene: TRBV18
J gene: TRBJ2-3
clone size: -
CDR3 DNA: TGTGCCAGCTCACTAGCGGGAGGGCCTACCGATACGCAGTATTTT
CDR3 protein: CASSLAGGPTDTQYF

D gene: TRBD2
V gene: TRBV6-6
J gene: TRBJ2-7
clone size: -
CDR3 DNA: TGTGCCAGCAGTCAGGGACTAGCGGGAGGGGTTTACGAGCAGTACTTC
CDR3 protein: CASSQGLAGGVYEQYF

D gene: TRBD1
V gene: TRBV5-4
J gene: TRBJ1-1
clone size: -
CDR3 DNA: TGTGCCAGCAGCTTTGGGGACAGGGCCGGGAGTGCCACTGAAGCTTTCTTT
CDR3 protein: CASSFGDRAGSATEAFF

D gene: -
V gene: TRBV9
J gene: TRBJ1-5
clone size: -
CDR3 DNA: TGTGCCAGCAGCATAGGGGGGAGTCAGCCCCAGCATTTT
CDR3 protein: CASSIGGSQPQHF

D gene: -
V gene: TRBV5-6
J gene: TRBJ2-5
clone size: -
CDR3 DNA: TGTGCCAGCAGCCACGGGACTCCCCTGCGACAAGAGACCCAGTACTTC
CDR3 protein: CASSHGTPLRQETQYF

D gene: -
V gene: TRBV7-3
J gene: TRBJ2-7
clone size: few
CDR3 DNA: TGTGCCAGCAGCCCAAAGGACAGTTACGAGCAGTACTTC
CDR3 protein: CASSPKDSYEQYF

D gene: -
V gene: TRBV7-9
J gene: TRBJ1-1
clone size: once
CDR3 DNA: TGTGCCAGCAACCCGACGGCGAACACTGAAGCTTTCTTT
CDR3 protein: CASNPTANTEAFF

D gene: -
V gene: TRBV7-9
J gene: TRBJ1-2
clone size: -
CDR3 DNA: TGTGCCAGCAGCTTAGCCGGACCGGGCTATGGCTACACCTTC
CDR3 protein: CASSLAGPGYGYTF

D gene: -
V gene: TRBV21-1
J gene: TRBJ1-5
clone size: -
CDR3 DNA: TGTGCCAGCAGCTCTCATGGGCCCGTATATAGCAATCAGCCCCAGCATTTT
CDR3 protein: CASSSHGPVYSNQPQHF

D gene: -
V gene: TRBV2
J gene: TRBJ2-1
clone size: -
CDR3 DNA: TGTGCCAGCAGTGGTCTGGCTAGGGGAATGAAGCAGTTCTTC
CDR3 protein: CASSGLARGMKQFF

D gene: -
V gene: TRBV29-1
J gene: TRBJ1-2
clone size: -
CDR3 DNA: TGCAGCGTTGGAGTGATTAACTATGGCTACACCTTC
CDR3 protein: CSVGVINYGYTF

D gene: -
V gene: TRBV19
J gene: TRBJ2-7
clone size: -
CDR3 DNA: TGTGCCAGTAGTATGGGGATCCACGAGCAGTACTTC
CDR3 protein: CASSMGIHEQYF

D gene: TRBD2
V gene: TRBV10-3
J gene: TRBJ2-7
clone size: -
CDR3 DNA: TGTGCCATCAGCTCGAGCGGGGACTACGAGCAGTACTTC
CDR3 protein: CAISSSGDYEQYF

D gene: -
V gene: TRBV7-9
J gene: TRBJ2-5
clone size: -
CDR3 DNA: TGTGCCAGCAGCCAGGGCGAGACCCAGTACTTC
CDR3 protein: CASSQGETQYF

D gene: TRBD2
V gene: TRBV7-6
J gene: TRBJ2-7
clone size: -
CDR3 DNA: TGTGCCAGCAGCTTAGAAGCGGGAGGCCACTACGAGCAGTACTTC
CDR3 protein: CASSLEAGGHYEQYF

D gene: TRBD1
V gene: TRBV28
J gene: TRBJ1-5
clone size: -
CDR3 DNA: TGTGCACTCAGGGGGACGAATCAGCCCCAGCATTTT
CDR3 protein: CALRGTNQPQHF

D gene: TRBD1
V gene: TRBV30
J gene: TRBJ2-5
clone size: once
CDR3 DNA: TGTGCCTGGAGCAGGGGGCGGGGGACCCAGTACTTC
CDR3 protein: CAWSRGRGTQYF

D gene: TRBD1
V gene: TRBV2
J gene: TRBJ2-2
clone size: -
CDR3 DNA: TGTGCCAGCAGCGACAGGGCAGCCACCGGGGAGCTGTTTTTT
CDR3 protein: CASSDRAATGELFF

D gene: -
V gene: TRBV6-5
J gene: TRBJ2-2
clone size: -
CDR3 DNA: TGTGCCAGCAGTTACGGTACGGGAGTATCCACCGGGGAGCTGTTTTTT
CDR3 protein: CASSYGTGVSTGELFF

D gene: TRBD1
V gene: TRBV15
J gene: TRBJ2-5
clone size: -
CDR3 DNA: TGTGCCACCAGCGGAGCAGGGGGCCAAGAGACCCAGTACTTC
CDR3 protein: CATSGAGGQETQYF

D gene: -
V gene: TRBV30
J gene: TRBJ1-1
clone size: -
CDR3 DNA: TGTGCCTCATCAGCTCCCATGAACACTGAAGCTTTCTTT
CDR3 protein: CASSAPMNTEAFF

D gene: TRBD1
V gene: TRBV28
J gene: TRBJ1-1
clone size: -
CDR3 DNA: TGTGCCAGCAGTTTAGGAGGGACAGGGATGAACACTGAAGCTTTCTTT
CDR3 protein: CASSLGGTGMNTEAFF

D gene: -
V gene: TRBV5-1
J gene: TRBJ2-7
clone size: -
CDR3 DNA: TGCGCCAGCAGCATTGGGGACGGATACGAGCAGTACTTC
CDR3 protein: CASSIGDGYEQYF

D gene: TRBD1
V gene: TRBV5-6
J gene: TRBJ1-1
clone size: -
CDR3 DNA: TGTGCCAGCATCCCCAAGGGGACAGGGGGCACTGAAGCTTTCTTT
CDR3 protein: CASIPKGTGGTEAFF